This TCR beta chain was retrieved from a study of T cells in Graves' hyperthyroidism and ophthalmopathy. Study summary: The initial diagnosis was the point when peripheral blood was collected, ahead of any treatment.

This clonotype was detected ten times or more. The antigen is undetermined. The CDR3 runs to 16 residues. J lost 5 bases, V lost 6 bases, and 6 bases had no gene match. In germline, CDR1 is MDHEN, CDR2 SYDVKM. Fresh peripheral blood, 7.5 to 10 ml, was the source of the PBMCs. It was RNA transcripts that yielded the amplified TCR beta CDR3 regions. The HTBI primer set served for first-round RT-PCR of the TCR CDR3. TCRdb reprocessed the multiplex PCR reads via MiXCR and lists one record per CDR3 protein. The sample consists of fewer than 650,000 distinct CDR3 sequences, 11% to 15% of them appearing once. Study results and limitations: Most expanded thyroid clonotypes above 0.001 also appeared in blood. It was a median about 7.1 months before onset that the model predicted ophthalmopathy.

Sequencing was performed on blood. The TCR originated in a woman in her 30s with Graves' hyperthyroidism that later progressed to Graves' ophthalmopathy. The V call is TRBV28, the J call TRBJ1-6; the match to TRBD1 covers 11 bases. CDR3 bases: TGTGCCAGCAGCTTCGGGGGACAGGGGGATAATTCACCCCTCCACTTT. The encoded protein is CASSFGGQGDNSPLHF.